This T cell receptor beta chain was sequenced for a study of blood T cell repertoires in COVID-19. The V and J ends lost 6 bases and 5 bases respectively, with 13 bases between them. This CDR3 has 13 amino acids. Germline CDR1 reads MGHDK; CDR2 reads SYGVNS. In the study's own analysis: Using reference gene primer amplification, nucleated cell counts were estimated. Repertoires were generated with immunoSEQ multiplex PCR, while TCRdb's copy carries only in-frame clones and drops some. The D gene and trimming were derived from the DNA, and the V and J assignments and clone size from that table. Of about 97,000 clones listed, approximately 90% are singletons.

The TCR was taken from a man between 60 and 75 years old with acute or convalescent COVID-19. The sequencing sample was made of peripheral blood. V usage is TRBV25-1 and J usage is TRBJ2-5; maybe TRBD1 (7 bases). The CDR3 region is CASREGARETQYF. The CDR3 coding sequence is TGTGCCAGCAGGGAGGGGGCGCGGGAGACCCAGTACTTC. Combining the CDR3 with reference TRBV25-1 and TRBJ2-5 gives the whole variable domain EADIYQTPRYLVIGTGKKITLECSQTMGHDKMYWYQQDPGMELHLIHYSYGVNSTEKGDLSSESTVSRIRTEHFPLTLESARPSHTSQYLCASREGARETQYFGPGTRLLVL.